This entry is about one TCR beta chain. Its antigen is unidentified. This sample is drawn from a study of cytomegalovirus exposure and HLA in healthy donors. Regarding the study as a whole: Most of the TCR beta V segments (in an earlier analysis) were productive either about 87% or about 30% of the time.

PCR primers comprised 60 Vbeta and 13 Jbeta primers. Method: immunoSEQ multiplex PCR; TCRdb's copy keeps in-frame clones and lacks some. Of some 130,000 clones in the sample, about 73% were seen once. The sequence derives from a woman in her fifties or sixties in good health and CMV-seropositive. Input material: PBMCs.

The chain's CDR3 is CASSSMTGENQPQHF. For the CDR3, the DNA is TGTGCCAGCAGCTCCATGACAGGGGAGAATCAGCCCCAGCATTTT. This chain joins TRBV5-6 and TRBJ1-5; the match to TRBD1 covers 8 bases. Trimming took 3 bases from V and 4 from J; bases not matched to a gene: 6. The length of the CDR3 is 15 residues. CDR1 and CDR2 (germline): SGHDT, YYEEEE.